This TCR beta chain was sequenced in a study of regulatory T cells in long-lasting Graves disease. Time point indicated: persistent/refractory GD, antithyroid drugs over 5 years with positive TRAb. Following extraction of RNA from PBMCs, that RNA was used to make the TCR library. V was pared by 0 bases and J by 5 bases, with 10 bases of the junction left unmatched. CDR3 size: 17 residues. Germline CDR1 reads ENHRY; CDR2 reads SYGVKD. For TCR beta, libraries came from iRepertoire HTBI primers and Arm-PCR of CDR3 regions. Using its own MiXCR run on the multiplex PCR reads, TCRdb lists one record per CDR3 protein. The sample yields about 470,000 distinct CDR3 sequences, about a fifth seen once. Study outcomes and limitations: Few sampled subjects may have lowered accuracy.

This clonotype has a handful of counts. The antigen is not known. The TCR was taken from a female donor with Graves disease. The sequencing used peripheral blood mononuclear cells (PBMCs), collected when the disease was refractory, from a patient treated with antithyroid drugs. The chain combines TRBV10-3 with TRBJ2-5; 9 bases align to TRBD1. The CDR3 DNA sequence: TGTGCCATCAGTGAGTCGGGGGGGACAGGGTCCGCTGAGACCCAGTACTTC. Its translation: CAISESGGTGSAETQYF.